This T cell receptor beta chain was observed in a study of spatial heterogeneity in lung cancer. On the study more broadly: There were consistently more beta-chain sequences detected than alpha-chain sequences.

A unique molecular identifier was attached to every TCR cDNA molecule. TCRdb recomputed calls from the 5' RACE reads with MiXCR, one row per CDR3 protein. Among 39,000 or so distinct CDR3 sequences listed, 3.1% were seen once. This clonotype was picked up many times. Per germline, CDR1 DFQATT and CDR2 SNEGSKA (reference sequence). This CDR3 spans 13 amino acids. The V end was cut by 7 bases, the J end by 5 bases, with 15 bases between. Time point specified: sample taken at primary tumor resection. The sequence was obtained from a male donor with early-stage non-small cell lung cancer. Sequences were derived from normal lung tissue next to the tumor, sampled at surgery. V gene TRBV20-1 combines with J gene TRBJ1-5; no firm D call. The CDR3 spells CSGMAGNDQPQHF. The CDR3 DNA follows: TGCAGTGGGATGGCGGGGAACGATCAGCCCCAGCATTTT.